This TCR beta chain was observed in a study of CD8+CD57+ T cells in acquired aplastic anemia. The germline V and J ends were trimmed by 1 base and 6 bases, with 7 bases remaining between them. Per the germline V gene, CDR1 is SGHNT and CDR2 is YENEEA. This CDR3 has 12 amino acids. CDR3 and TCR beta VDJ profiling relied on genomic DNA as the template. TCRdb passed the reads through MiXCR, listing each CDR3 protein once. This sample has a few hundred thousand distinct CDR3 sequences; approximately 58% occur once, and the top ten carry 1.3%. Only patients with CD8+CD57+ cell expansion on flow cytometry were chosen for sequencing. Everyone among the patients had severe acquired aplastic anemia. Patients had received no therapy at the time of blood sampling. Whole-study results and caveats: Both patients and controls carried the same twenty-nine CD8+ CDR3 sequences.

In its sample, this clonotype was seen many times. Its antigen is as yet unknown. The sequencing input was sorted CD4+, CD8+, or CD8+CD57+ T cells (not recorded which) from PBMCs. This receptor was taken from a human donor with aplastic anemia. The V gene is TRBV11-3, the J gene TRBJ2-7; the D gene could be TRBD1 or TRBD2 (5 bases each). CDR3 region: CASSLGGSEQYF. The CDR3 DNA sequence: TGTGCCAGCAGCTTAGGGGGGTCCGAGCAGTACTTC.